The 13 T cell receptor beta chains listed next were all sequenced from one sample in a study of naive and memory T cell subsets. A UMI-containing oligonucleotide was joined by 3' ligation to the TCR cDNA template. Four PCR rounds used nested alpha and beta constant region primers plus the SP2 primer. TCRdb reanalysed the 5' RACE reads using MiXCR and keeps one entry per CDR3 protein. The table has about 62,000 distinct CDR3 sequences, 8% seen once. The source is a female donor in good health.

This clonotype was counted a few times. The genes are TRBV28 and TRBJ2-1, with D tentatively TRBD2 (6 bases). Germline values: CDR1 MDHEN, CDR2 SYDVKM. The CDR3 is made up of 17 amino acids. Between the trimmed V and J ends, which lost 5 bases and 0 bases, there was a span of 17 bases. The CDR3 sequence: CASSPPRGGTSYNEQFF. Written as DNA, the CDR3 is TGTGCCAGCAGTCCCCCCCGGGGCGGGACCTCCTACAATGAGCAGTTCTTC.

The rearrangement joins TRBV7-3 to TRBJ2-3; 16 bases match TRBD2. The CDR3 has 19 amino acids. The ends lost 2 bases at V and 0 bases at J; junction bases unmatched: 5. CDR1 and CDR2 (germline): SGHTA, FQGTGA. Here the CDR3 reads CASSLRGTSGRGSTDTQYF. In DNA, the CDR3 is TGTGCCAGCAGCTTACGAGGGACTAGCGGGAGGGGGAGCACAGATACGCAGTATTTT.

This clonotype has at least ten counts. CDR3 DNA sequence: TGTGCCAGCAATGGACAAGCCACAACATACTATGGCTACACCTTC. This translates into CASNGQATTYYGYTF. V and J are TRBV2 and TRBJ1-2; TRBD1 is a possible D gene (5 bases). V was clipped by 7 bases and J by 3 bases, with 18 bases between them. The germline V gene has CDR1 SNHLY and CDR2 FYNNEI. CDR3 size: 15 residues. Full variable domain (rest looked up from reference TRBV2 and TRBJ1-2): EPEVTQTPSHQVTQMGQEVILRCVPISNHLYFYWYRQILGQKVEFLVSFYNNEISEKSEIFDDQFSVERPDGSNFTLKIRSTKLEDSAMYFCASNGQATTYYGYTFGSGTRLTVV.

Notes on this clonotype: Its ends do not fully match the called genes, so a read error is possible. The CDR3 here is CASSSPPTADDKLFF. The CDR3 DNA reads TGTGCCAGCAGTTCTCCTCCCACAGCGGATGATAAACTGTTTTTT. J is TRBJ1-4 and V is TRBV28, with D uncertain. CDR1 MDHEN and CDR2 SYDVKM come from the germline V gene. CDR3 length: 15 amino acids.

This clonotype appeared a few times. The chain recombines TRBV3-1 with TRBJ2-5, with 9 bases fitting TRBD1. J lost 5 bases, V lost 6 bases, and 16 bases had no gene match. CDR3 size: 17 residues. Germline CDR1 is LGHDT and CDR2 is YNNKEL (reference sequence). Here the CDR3 reads CASSQTYRGPKRETQYF. The CDR3 DNA reads as TGTGCCAGCAGTCAGACCTACAGGGGGCCGAAAAGGGAGACCCAGTACTTC.

This clonotype was seen only a few times. The genes are TRBV12-3 or TRBV12-4 and TRBJ2-5; the match to TRBD2 covers 7 bases. This CDR3 is 15 amino acids long. V dropped 8 bases and J dropped 1; count of bases not matched to a gene: 10. Here the CDR3 reads CASLLDGGGQETQYF. In DNA, the CDR3 is TGTGCCAGCCTCCTAGACGGCGGGGGCCAAGAGACCCAGTACTTC.

This clonotype was observed many times. The gene calls are TRBV12-3 or TRBV12-4 and TRBJ1-3; D is uncertain. The CDR3 is 14 amino acids. V was pared by 7 bases and J by 0 bases, with 10 bases between. As DNA, the CDR3 is TGTGCCAGCACCAATGACATCTCTGGAAACACCATATATTTT. As protein: CASTNDISGNTIYF.

The table lists this clonotype with many counts. This chain connects TRBV19 to TRBJ1-1; a possible D gene is TRBD1 (6 bases). This CDR3 comprises 15 residues. Germline V lookup: CDR1 LNHDA, CDR2 SQIVND (reference sequence). V was shortened by 1 base and J by 4 bases, with 13 bases between the two germline ends. The CDR3 bases are TGTGCCAGTAGTATAGTTCACGGGGGCGGCACTGAAGCTTTCTTT. Translating gives CASSIVHGGGTEAFF.

This clonotype was seen a handful of times. The CDR3 here is CSVEGGQGNEKLFF. For the CDR3, the DNA is TGCAGCGTTGAAGGGGGACAGGGAAATGAAAAACTGTTTTTT. The V call is TRBV29-1, the J call TRBJ1-4, with 9 bases fitting TRBD1. J was trimmed by 5 bases and V by 1 base; bases with no gene match: 2. This CDR3 contains 14 residues. Germline-derived CDR1 and CDR2 are SQVTM and ANQGSEA.

This clonotype is a singleton in its sample. This clone may be a read error of a much larger clone one base away. The chain carries TRBV6-5 and TRBJ1-2; D remains ambiguous. CDR1 is MNHEY and CDR2 is SVGAGI in the germline V gene. The CDR3 is 15 residues long. V gave up 8 bases and J gave up 7 bases, with 23 bases separating them. The CDR3 is CASGDGSRTYVGYTF. CDR3 sequence (DNA): TGTGCCAGCGGCGACGGGTCAAGGACCTATGTTGGCTACACCTTC.

This clonotype was counted only a few times. This chain connects TRBV5-8 to TRBJ2-5; no firm D call. The CDR3 is made up of 13 amino acids. CDR1 and CDR2 (germline): SGHTS, YDEGEE. The V gene lost 1 base and the J gene lost 6 bases, with 10 bases spanning the gap. CDR3: CASSLMSWKTQYF. DNA of the CDR3: TGTGCCAGCAGCTTGATGTCTTGGAAGACCCAGTACTTC.

This clonotype was seen many times. This chain joins TRBV28 and TRBJ1-5; TRBD1 might be the D (5 bases). The CDR3 consists of 13 residues. V was shortened by 6 bases and J by 7 bases, with 13 bases between the two germline ends. CDR1 and CDR2 from the germline V gene are MDHEN and SYDVKM. This CDR3 is CASSFQGGQPQHF. CDR3 bases: TGTGCCAGCAGCTTTCAGGGAGGGCAGCCCCAGCATTTT.

The chain joins TRBV11-2 to TRBJ1-6; a weak D match, TRBD1 (6 bases). The CDR3 runs to 14 residues. Trimming shortened V by 4 bases and J by 14 bases, and 18 bases separated the two germline ends. The V gene's germline CDR1 is SGHAT and CDR2 FQNNGV. The CDR3 protein is CASSSMGQLLTLHF. As DNA, the CDR3 is TGTGCCAGCAGCTCCATGGGACAACTTCTCACCCTCCACTTT.